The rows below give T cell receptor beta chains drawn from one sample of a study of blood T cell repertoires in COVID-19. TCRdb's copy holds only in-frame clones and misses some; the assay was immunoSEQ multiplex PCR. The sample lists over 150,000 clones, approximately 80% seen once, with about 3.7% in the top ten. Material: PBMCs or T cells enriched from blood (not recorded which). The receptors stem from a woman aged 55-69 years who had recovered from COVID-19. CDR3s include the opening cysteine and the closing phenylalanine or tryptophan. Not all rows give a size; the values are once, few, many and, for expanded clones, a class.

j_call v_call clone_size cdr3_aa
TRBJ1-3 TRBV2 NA CASSEGGSGNTIYF
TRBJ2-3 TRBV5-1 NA CASSPQGHSTDTQYF
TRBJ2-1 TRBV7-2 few CASSLRDRDEQFF
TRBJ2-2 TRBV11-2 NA CASSLDTTGELFF
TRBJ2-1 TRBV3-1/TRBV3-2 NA CASSQGLEYNEQFF
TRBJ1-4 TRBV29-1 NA CSVGQGNEKLFF
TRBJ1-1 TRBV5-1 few CASRQLQGAVTEAFF
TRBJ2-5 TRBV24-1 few CATSDPTTGPQETQYF
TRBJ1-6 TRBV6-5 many CAIRAVLNSPLHF
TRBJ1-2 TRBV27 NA CASSLGRGGGHGYTF
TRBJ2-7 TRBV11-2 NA CASSLWGGDLPPYEQYF
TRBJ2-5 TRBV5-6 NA CASSWREQETQYF
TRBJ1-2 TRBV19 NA CASSIGGSGYTF
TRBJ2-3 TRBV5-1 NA CASSLTSGGAMDTQYF
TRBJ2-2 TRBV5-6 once CASSVDRGITGELFF
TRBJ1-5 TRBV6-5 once CASSYGRGQPQHF
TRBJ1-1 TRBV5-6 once CASSFGYRPMNTEAFF
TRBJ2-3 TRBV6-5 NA CASSSIAVSTDTQYF
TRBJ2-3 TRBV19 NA CASSIPLGLDTDTQYF
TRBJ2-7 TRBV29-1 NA CSVHDRGSYEQYF
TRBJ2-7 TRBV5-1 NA CASSEGYEQYF
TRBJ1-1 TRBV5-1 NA CASSPGVNTEAFF
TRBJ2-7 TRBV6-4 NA CASSGQGQPHQRVRYF
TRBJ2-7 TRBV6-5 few CASSLAASSYEQYF
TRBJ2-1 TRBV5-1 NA CASSLIPGQGANQFF